This entry lists 3 T cell receptor beta chains sequenced from one sample in a study of low-dose radiotherapy and immunotherapy resistance in tumors. TCRs were amplified for roughly 20 PCR cycles with a constant-region primer and V-primer adapter. TCRdb ran MiXCR on the reads and lists one entry per CDR3 protein. Among tens of thousands of distinct CDR3 sequences, approximately 12% were seen once, and the ten largest hold approximately 6%. Time point of the sample: before trial treatment. The sequences come from PBMCs, collected before treatment. The receptors shown here come from a female donor with ovarian cancer.

V usage is TRBV20-1 and J usage is TRBJ2-1; D unresolved. CDR3 size: 15 residues. Trimming took 0 bases from V and 0 from J, leaving 9 bases between them. The V gene's germline CDR1 is DFQATT and CDR2 SNEGSKA (reference sequence). The CDR3 DNA sequence: TGCAGTGCTAGAGATTTGCTTAGCTCCTACAATGAGCAGTTCTTC. This sequence encodes CSARDLLSSYNEQFF.

This clonotype was detected ten times or more. The chain combines TRBV2 with TRBJ1-6; 7 nucleotides agree with TRBD1. The CDR3 extends over 15 amino acids. V trimming: 4 bases; J trimming: 6 bases; junction bases outside the gene matches: 6. Germline CDR1 and CDR2: SNHLY and FYNNEI. The CDR3 region has the DNA TGTGCCAGCAGTGTACAGGGGCTAGGTAATTCACCCCTCCACTTT. The encoded protein is CASSVQGLGNSPLHF.

There are many counts of this clonotype. The chain recombines TRBV12-3 or TRBV12-4 with TRBJ2-2; D gene ambiguous. The length of the CDR3 is 13 residues. Trimming shortened V by 5 bases and J by 7 bases, and 11 bases separated the two germline ends. CDR3 in DNA: TGTGCCAGCAGTCCGACCTTGGGCGGGGAGCTGTTTTTT. This encodes CASSPTLGGELFF.